This record concerns one TCR beta chain sequence. This specimen belongs to a study of shared T cell receptors in the human thymus. CDR1 and CDR2 from the germline V gene are LNHDA and SQIVND (reference sequence). Trimming removed 10 bases from V and 4 bases from J, with 10 bases in between. CDR3 length: 11 residues. The repertoire was sequenced with immunoSEQ multiplex PCR; TCRdb's copy has only in-frame clones and lacks some. In the table there are approximately 490,000 clones, approximately 78% of which are singletons. Another study also made use of these data, one on human thymus T cells. Per that paper: Resections from corrective heart surgery supplied the thymus tissue. There appeared to be biased usage of V and J genes in thymic and blood repertoires. There were highly overlapping thymic repertoires among unrelated individuals, as related research reported.

Sequencing was performed on thymocytes. The source of this sequence is a boy in the first two years of life with a congenital heart defect. The rearrangement uses TRBV19 and TRBJ1-2; unclear D gene. The CDR3 region is CAIRHPYGYTF. The CDR3, as DNA: TGTGCCATCCGACACCCCTATGGCTACACCTTC.